Listed below are T cell receptor beta chains from one sample, sequenced in a study of shared clonotypes between healthy human individuals. The data were produced by immunoSEQ multiplex PCR, yet TCRdb's version contains in-frame clones alone and is incomplete. Counted here are about 2 million clones, 90% to 95% occurring once; the ten biggest clones make up 0.13%. The sequenced material came from naive CD4+ T cells sorted from blood. These receptors all come from a man between 18 and 35 years old in good health. The CDR3 runs from the conserved cysteine through the conserved F or W. Each record gives: J gene, clone size, D gene, V gene, CDR3 protein, CDR3 DNA. D genes are given only for firm matches. Not all rows give a size; the values are once, few, many and, for expanded clones, a class.

TRBJ1-1,.,.,TRBV11-2,CASSTPRRGERTEAFF,TGTGCCAGCAGCACACCACGAAGAGGGGAGCGAACTGAAGCTTTCTTT
TRBJ2-7,.,.,TRBV7-2,CASSSVGSSREQYF,TGTGCCAGCAGCTCGGTCGGGAGTAGCCGGGAGCAGTACTTC
TRBJ2-3,.,.,TRBV10-3,CPQQPSGGSTDTQYF,TGTCCTCAACAACCTTCTGGCGGGAGCACAGATACGCAGTATTTT
TRBJ2-5,.,TRBD1,TRBV5-1,CASSLVIRTGGGETQYF,TGCGCCAGCAGCTTGGTTATCCGGACAGGGGGCGGTGAGACCCAGTACTTC
TRBJ2-1,.,TRBD1,TRBV6-5,CASSHFGDRPFNEQFF,TGTGCCAGCAGTCACTTCGGGGACAGGCCATTCAATGAGCAGTTCTTC
TRBJ2-5,once,.,TRBV5-1,CASSDAPRGSSETQYF,TGCGCCAGCAGCGATGCTCCACGGGGTTCCTCAGAGACCCAGTACTTC
TRBJ1-2,.,.,TRBV9,CASSVGQSNYGYTF,TGTGCCAGCAGCGTAGGACAGTCTAACTATGGCTACACCTTC
TRBJ2-1,.,TRBD2,TRBV2,CASTLLAGGPNEQFF,TGTGCCAGCACCCTACTAGCGGGGGGGCCCAATGAGCAGTTCTTC
TRBJ2-4,.,TRBD2,TRBV7-9,CASSLSGIAKNIQYF,TGTGCCAGCAGCTTGAGCGGGATAGCCAAAAACATTCAGTACTTC
TRBJ1-2,.,.,TRBV6-5,CASSYSPGPYGYTF,TGTGCCAGCAGTTACTCCCCGGGCCCGTATGGCTACACCTTC
TRBJ1-6,.,.,TRBV19,CASSIEGNSPLHF,TGTGCCAGTAGTATAGAAGGGAATTCACCCCTCCACTTT
TRBJ2-3,.,TRBD2,TRBV9,CASSAQPGLAGGNTQYF,TGTGCCAGCAGCGCGCAACCGGGACTAGCGGGGGGAAATACGCAGTATTTT